The T cell receptor (beta chain) under discussion was sequenced for a study of T-cell reconstitution after alpha-beta-depleted transplantation in children. Unique molecular identifiers were incorporated into the prepared TCRbeta library. TCRdb re-called the PCR reads with MiXCR, one entry per CDR3 protein. The table lists hundreds of thousands of distinct CDR3 sequences, roughly 17% of them singletons. The CDR3 covers 10 residues. V lost 8 bases and J lost 10, with 10 bases in between. Germline V gene lookup returns CDR1 MDHEN and CDR2 SYDVKM. This clonotype was observed once. The TCR was taken from a human donor who donated a stem cell graft to a child with acute myeloid leukemia. Source: PBMCs from the stem cell graft donor, taken from the stem cell graft. The V and J genes are TRBV28 and TRBJ2-3, with D perhaps matching TRBD2 (5 bases). Written as DNA, the CDR3 is TGTGCCAGCGGGCCCGGGGCGCAGTATTTT. Translation gives CASGPGAQYF.